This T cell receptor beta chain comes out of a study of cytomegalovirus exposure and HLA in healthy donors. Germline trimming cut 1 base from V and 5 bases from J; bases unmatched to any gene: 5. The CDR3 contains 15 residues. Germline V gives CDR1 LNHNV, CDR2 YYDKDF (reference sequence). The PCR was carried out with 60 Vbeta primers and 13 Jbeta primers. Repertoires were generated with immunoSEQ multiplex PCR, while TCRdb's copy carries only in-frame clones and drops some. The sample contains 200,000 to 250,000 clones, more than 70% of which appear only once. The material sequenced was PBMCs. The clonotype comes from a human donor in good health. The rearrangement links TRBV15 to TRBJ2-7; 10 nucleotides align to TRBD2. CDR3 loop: CATSRAASGSHEQYF. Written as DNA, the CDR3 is TGTGCCACCAGCAGAGCGGCTAGCGGGAGCCACGAGCAGTACTTC.